Listed here are 23 T cell receptor beta chains from one sample, sequenced in a study of cytomegalovirus exposure and HLA in healthy donors. The PCR had 60 Vbeta and 13 Jbeta primers. The method was immunoSEQ multiplex PCR; TCRdb's version includes in-frame clones alone and lacks a portion of them. The table includes around 150,000 clones, more than 60% detected once. The sample taken for sequencing was PBMCs. The receptors originated from a man aged 18 to 29 in good health and CMV-seropositive.

J is TRBJ2-1 and V is TRBV10-3, with 9 positions matching TRBD2. Germline-derived CDR1 and CDR2 are ENHRY and SYGVKD. The J segment lost 2 bases and the V segment lost 4 bases, leaving 6 bases of the junction unmatched. The CDR3 is made up of 16 amino acids. CDR3 bases: TGTGCCATCAGTGTTAGCGGGAGCTCCACCTACAATGAGCAGTTCTTC. Translated, it gives CAISVSGSSTYNEQFF.

The chain has TRBV28 and TRBJ2-3, with a weak D call TRBD1 (6 bases). Trimming stripped 6 bases from V and 4 bases from J, with 14 bases between. The CDR3 has 14 amino acids. The germline V gene has CDR1 MDHEN and CDR2 SYDVKM. CDR3 nucleotides: TGTGCCAGCAGGCGAGGGGGTGCAGCAGATACGCAGTATTTT. As protein: CASRRGGAADTQYF. Using reference TRBV28 and TRBJ2-3 for the parts outside the CDR3, the full variable domain is DVKVTQSSRYLVKRTGEKVFLECVQDMDHENMFWYRQDPGLGLRLIYFSYDVKMKEKGDIPEGYSVSREKKERFSLILESASTNQTSMYLCASRRGGAADTQYFGPGTRLTVL.

The chain is built from TRBV7-9 and TRBJ2-7, with D perhaps TRBD1 (6 bases). Per germline, CDR1 SEHNR and CDR2 FQNEAQ (reference sequence). V was clipped by 5 bases and J by 1 base, with 9 bases between them. The CDR3 consists of 13 residues. The CDR3 spells CASSPGQSYEQYF. Written as DNA, the CDR3 is TGTGCCAGCAGCCCAGGACAGTCCTACGAGCAGTACTTC. Filled out from reference TRBV7-9 and TRBJ2-7, the complete variable domain reads DTGVSQNPRHKITKRGQNVTFRCDPISEHNRLYWYRQTLGQGPEFLTYFQNEAQLEKSRLLSDRFSAERPKGSFSTLEIQRTEQGDSAMYLCASSPGQSYEQYFGPGTRLTVT.

This clone has just a few counts. The chain joins TRBV27 to TRBJ2-5, with D possibly matching TRBD1 (5 bases). This CDR3 has 19 residues. Germline values: CDR1 MNHEY, CDR2 SMNVEV (reference sequence). Deletions cut 5 bases from V and 0 bases from J, with 25 bases between. CDR3 DNA sequence: TGTGCCAGCAGTCGTCAAACAGGTGAAAGTGTTACATACCAAGAGACCCAGTACTTC. Its protein is CASSRQTGESVTYQETQYF.

This chain's CDR3 is CSVDMGGGTEAFF. The DNA of the CDR3 is TGCAGCGTTGATATGGGGGGAGGCACTGAAGCTTTCTTT. The rearrangement links TRBV29-1 to TRBJ1-1, with D tentatively TRBD1 (5 bases). From germline, CDR1 is SQVTM and CDR2 ANQGSEA. V was shortened by 3 bases and J by 4 bases, with 12 bases between the two germline ends. There are 13 residues in the CDR3. The full variable domain, in which reference TRBV29-1 and TRBJ1-1 provide the parts outside the CDR3, is SAVISQKPSRDICQRGTSLTIQCQVDSQVTMMFWYRQQPGQSLTLIATANQGSEATYESGFVIDKFPISRPNLTFSTLTVSNMSPEDSSIYLCSVDMGGGTEAFFGQGTRLTVV.

This clone turned up a few times. The genes are TRBV6-1 and TRBJ2-7; possible D gene TRBD2, 6 bases. The V gene's germline CDR1 is MNHNS and CDR2 SASEGT. V was cut by 6 bases and J by 3 bases, with 12 bases left in between. The CDR3 is made up of 13 amino acids. In DNA, the CDR3 is TGTGCCAGCAGGGGCGTCGGGGGCTACGAGCAGTACTTC. Amino acid sequence: CASRGVGGYEQYF.

The chain is built from TRBV7-6 and TRBJ2-1; D gene ambiguous. In germline, CDR1 is SGHVS, CDR2 FNYEAQ. Trimming shortened V by 1 base and J by 6 bases, and 13 bases separated the two germline ends. The CDR3 consists of 15 residues. In DNA, the CDR3 is TGTGCCAGCAGCTTAGGGTTGAGTAGCTTCAATGAGCAGTTCTTC. This sequence encodes CASSLGLSSFNEQFF. Variable domain in full (rest from reference TRBV7-6 and TRBJ2-1): GAGVSQSPRYKVTKRGQDVALRCDPISGHVSLYWYRQALGQGPEFLTYFNYEAQQDKSGLPNDRFSAERPEGSISTLTIQRTEQRDSAMYRCASSLGLSSFNEQFFGPGTRLTVL.

The chain has TRBV13 and TRBJ2-1; maybe TRBD2 (6 bases). CDR1 PRHDT and CDR2 FYEKMQ come from the germline V gene (reference sequence). The CDR3 runs 14 residues. The V end lost 3 bases, the J end lost 7 bases, and 13 bases lay between the germline ends. CDR3 sequence (DNA): TGTGCCAGCAGCTTGGTACTAGGGAGGAATGAGCAGTTCTTC. Translation gives CASSLVLGRNEQFF. Full variable domain (remainder filled in from reference TRBV13 and TRBJ2-1): AAGVIQSPRHLIKEKRETATLKCYPIPRHDTVYWYQQGPGQDPQFLISFYEKMQSDKGSIPDRFSAQQFSDYHSELNMSSLELGDSALYFCASSLVLGRNEQFFGPGTRLTVL.

The chain has TRBV7-9 and TRBJ1-4, with 9 bases that match TRBD1. The CDR3 is made up of 15 amino acids. In germline, CDR1 is SEHNR, CDR2 FQNEAQ (reference sequence). Trimming at V came to 5 bases and at J to 8 bases, leaving 9 bases not matched to a gene. In DNA, the CDR3 is TGTGCCAGCAGCCCCCCGGGACAGGGAAGAGAAAAACTGTTTTTT. Translating gives CASSPPGQGREKLFF. Supplemented by reference TRBV7-9 and TRBJ1-4, the full variable domain reads DTGVSQNPRHKITKRGQNVTFRCDPISEHNRLYWYRQTLGQGPEFLTYFQNEAQLEKSRLLSDRFSAERPKGSFSTLEIQRTEQGDSAMYLCASSPPGQGREKLFFGSGTQLSVL.

The rearrangement uses TRBV28 and TRBJ1-2, with D perhaps TRBD1 (5 bases). The CDR3 contains 14 residues. Trimming cost V 6 bases and J 4 bases, with 15 bases left between them. The germline gives CDR1 MDHEN, CDR2 SYDVKM. CDR3 DNA: TGTGCCAGCAGCTCTCTCCCTGGGGCCTATGGCTACACCTTC. It specifies CASSSLPGAYGYTF.

Points on this clone: Mismatch with germline at one junction end may stem from a read error. In nucleotides, the CDR3 is TGTGCCAGCAGTTTATTGGAGGGAACCGACTATGGCTACCCCTTC. Its protein is CASSLLEGTDYGYPF. This chain uses TRBV28 with TRBJ1-2; D remains ambiguous. This CDR3 comprises 15 residues. Germline V lookup: CDR1 MDHEN, CDR2 SYDVKM.

This chain's CDR3 is CASSLGLASYNEQFF. The CDR3 DNA follows: TGTGCCAGCAGCTTAGGGCTAGCGTCCTACAATGAGCAGTTCTTC. The rearrangement joins TRBV7-3 to TRBJ2-1, with D possibly being TRBD2 (6 bases). This CDR3 has 15 amino acids. Per germline, CDR1 SGHTA and CDR2 FQGTGA. The V end lost 2 bases, the J end lost 1 base, and 9 bases lay between the germline ends.

The chain carries TRBV28 and TRBJ2-3, with no clear D. Germline assignment: CDR1 MDHEN and CDR2 SYDVKM. The CDR3 consists of 12 residues. The V and J ends lost 6 bases and 4 bases respectively, with 8 bases between them. This chain's CDR3 is CASRTPADTQYF. The CDR3, as DNA: TGTGCCAGCAGAACCCCGGCAGATACGCAGTATTTT.

The J gene is TRBJ1-5, the V gene TRBV2; 8 bases are a match to TRBD1. Germline CDR1 and CDR2: SNHLY and FYNNEI. This CDR3 contains 15 residues. V was pared by 6 bases and J by 2 bases, with 6 bases of the junction left unmatched. The DNA for the CDR3 is TGTGCCAGCAGCCCTCAGGGGGCCGGCAATCAGCCCCAGCATTTT. Translation gives CASSPQGAGNQPQHF.

J is TRBJ2-3 and V is TRBV5-6; 11 nucleotides line up with TRBD2. The J segment lost 6 bases and the V segment lost 3 bases, leaving 6 bases of the junction unmatched. CDR1 and CDR2 from the germline V gene are SGHDT and YYEEEE. The CDR3 runs to 15 residues. CDR3 bases: TGTGCCAGCAGCTCCCCGACTAGCGGGATGGATACGCAGTATTTT. Its translation is CASSSPTSGMDTQYF. The variable domain in full, completed from reference TRBV5-6 and TRBJ2-3, reads DAGVTQSPTHLIKTRGQQVTLRCSPKSGHDTVSWYQQALGQGPQFIFQYYEEEERQRGNFPDRFSGHQFPNYSSELNVNALLLGDSALYLCASSSPTSGMDTQYFGPGTRLTVL.

Here the CDR3 reads CASSTQGNLPYEQYF. CDR3 nucleotides: TGTGCCAGCAGCACACAGGGGAATCTCCCCTACGAGCAGTACTTC. This chain connects TRBV11-2 to TRBJ2-7; the match to TRBD1 covers 7 bases. There are 15 residues in the CDR3. Germline V gene sequence: CDR1 SGHAT, CDR2 FQNNGV. Losses at the gene ends were 5 bases for V and 2 bases for J; bases not matched to a gene: 9.

V usage is TRBV5-8 and J usage is TRBJ2-7; 8 nucleotides match TRBD2. The germline V gene has CDR1 SGHTS and CDR2 YDEGEE. Trimming took 4 bases from V and 2 from J; bases not matched to a gene: 8. The CDR3 loop spans 15 amino acids. CDR3 sequence: CASSPTGGEAYEQYF. DNA of the CDR3: TGTGCCAGCAGCCCTACGGGGGGGGAAGCCTACGAGCAGTACTTC.

J is TRBJ2-2 and V is TRBV19, with 12 bases that match TRBD2. CDR1 is LNHDA and CDR2 is SQIVND in the germline V gene (reference sequence). V lost 4 bases to trimming and J lost 4 bases; unmatched junction nucleotides: 7. The CDR3 runs 17 residues. CDR3 bases: TGTGCCAGTAGTACTCCAACTAGCGGGAGGAGCACCGGGGAGCTGTTTTTT. The encoded protein is CASSTPTSGRSTGELFF.

The chain employs TRBV27 and TRBJ2-1, with 10 bases lining up with TRBD2. This CDR3 is built from 17 residues. CDR1 and CDR2 (germline): MNHEY, SMNVEV (reference sequence). V dropped 3 bases and J dropped 8; count of bases not matched to a gene: 13. The CDR3 loop is CASSFGFRSGRAYEQFF. CDR3 DNA: TGTGCCAGCAGTTTCGGATTTCGAAGCGGGAGGGCCTATGAGCAGTTCTTC.

This chain joins TRBV18 and TRBJ1-1; possible D gene TRBD1, 5 bases. Germline V gene sequence: CDR1 KGHSH, CDR2 LQKENI. V was shortened by 1 base and J by 4 bases, with 16 bases between the two germline ends. CDR3 length equals 16 residues. The CDR3 DNA reads TGTGCCAGCTCACCACGGCGGGACGGGGGAGGCACTGAAGCTTTCTTT. It encodes CASSPRRDGGGTEAFF.

The chain links TRBV27 to TRBJ1-2; perhaps TRBD1 as D (5 bases). CDR1 is MNHEY and CDR2 is SMNVEV in the germline V gene (reference sequence). Trimming took 5 bases from V and 1 from J, leaving 11 bases between them. The CDR3 sequence is 14 residues long. As DNA, the CDR3 is TGTGCCAGCAGTCAGCTCAGGGATAACTATGGCTACACCTTC. This sequence encodes CASSQLRDNYGYTF.

V usage is TRBV4-2 and J usage is TRBJ1-2; D perhaps matches TRBD1 (5 bases). V lost 0 bases and J lost 1, with 9 bases in between. This CDR3 spans 15 amino acids. Germline V gene sequence: CDR1 LGHNA, CDR2 YNFKEQ. The CDR3 reads CASSQDEGLNYGYTF. In DNA form, the CDR3 reads TGTGCCAGCAGCCAAGATGAGGGACTTAACTATGGCTACACCTTC.

Note on this clone: A read error may produce the germline difference seen at one junction end. This CDR3 is CASSLATAATDTQYF. The CDR3 DNA is TGCGCCAGCAGTTTGGCGACGGCGGCTACAGATACGCAGTATTTT. The chain combines TRBV5-1 with TRBJ2-3; D gene unclear. CDR3 length: 15 residues. CDR1 and CDR2 (germline): SGHRS, YFSETQ.